Below are 23 T cell receptor beta chains sequenced from a single sample in a study of blood T cell repertoires in COVID-19. The assay was immunoSEQ multiplex PCR, and TCRdb's table has in-frame clones only and misses some. The table lists around 270,000 clones, more than 90% of them singletons. Sequenced sample: peripheral blood. These receptors were taken from a person under 30 with COVID-19, enrolled during active disease.

V and J are TRBV7-9 and TRBJ2-7; 11 positions agree with TRBD1. This CDR3 contains 15 residues. CDR1 is SEHNR, CDR2 FQNEAQ, per germline (reference sequence). J lost 0 bases, V lost 3 bases, and 1 base had no gene match. The CDR3 here is CASSFGTGGSYEQYF. CDR3 sequence (DNA): TGTGCCAGCAGCTTCGGGACAGGGGGCTCCTACGAGCAGTACTTC. Together with reference TRBV7-9 and TRBJ2-7, the CDR3 gives the full variable domain: DTGVSQNPRHKITKRGQNVTFRCDPISEHNRLYWYRQTLGQGPEFLTYFQNEAQLEKSRLLSDRFSAERPKGSFSTLEIQRTEQGDSAMYLCASSFGTGGSYEQYFGPGTRLTVT.

V gene TRBV19 combines with J gene TRBJ2-7; 9 positions match TRBD1. The CDR3 is 15 residues long. Germline assignment: CDR1 LNHDA and CDR2 SQIVND (reference sequence). V lost 3 bases to trimming and J lost 1 base; unmatched junction nucleotides: 4. The CDR3 protein is CASSMGTGSSYEQYF. CDR3 nucleotides: TGTGCCAGTAGTATGGGGACAGGGAGTTCCTACGAGCAGTACTTC.

The chain recombines TRBV6-1 with TRBJ2-5; 11 bases fit TRBD2. The ends lost 3 bases at V and 5 bases at J; junction bases unmatched: 5. This CDR3 contains 15 residues. The germline gives CDR1 MNHNS, CDR2 SASEGT. In DNA form, the CDR3 reads TGTGCCAGCAGTGATACGACTAGCGGGGACGAGACCCAGTACTTC. Protein product: CASSDTTSGDETQYF.

The gene calls are TRBV5-8 and TRBJ1-2; D is unresolved. The CDR3 loop spans 12 amino acids. Trimming removed 3 bases from V and 0 bases from J, with 3 bases in between. Germline CDR1 is SGHTS and CDR2 is YDEGEE. This CDR3 is CASSSPNYGYTF. The CDR3, as DNA: TGTGCCAGCAGCTCTCCTAACTATGGCTACACCTTC.

The chain links TRBV3-1 (or the pseudogene TRBV3-2) to TRBJ2-2; D is undetermined. Trimming took 7 bases from V and 6 from J, leaving 12 bases between them. The germline CDR1 and CDR2 sequences are LGHDT and YNNKEL (reference sequence). The CDR3 consists of 13 residues. CDR3 region: CASNPVNSGELFF. CDR3 DNA: TGTGCCAGCAACCCGGTCAATTCCGGGGAGCTGTTTTTT.

The V call is TRBV5-3, the J call TRBJ2-7, with TRBD2 identical over 10 bases. TRBV5-3 is marked as an open reading frame, function uncertain. The junction had 8 bases not matched to a gene; V was cut back by 2 bases and J by 6 bases. There are 15 residues in the CDR3. In DNA, the CDR3 is TGTGCCAGAAGCTTCTCCCCTAGCGGGAGAATCGAGCAGTACTTC. Residues: CARSFSPSGRIEQYF.

This chain joins TRBV11-2 and TRBJ1-2; D possibly corresponds to TRBD1 (6 bases). CDR1 is SGHAT and CDR2 is FQNNGV in the germline V gene. CDR3 length: 13 residues. V lost 5 bases and J 6 bases, leaving 13 bases between the germline ends. DNA of the CDR3: TGTGCCAGCAGCCCCGGACAGCACAATGGCTACACCTTC. Translated: CASSPGQHNGYTF. The full variable domain, in which reference TRBV11-2 and TRBJ1-2 provide the parts outside the CDR3, is EAGVAQSPRYKIIEKRQSVAFWCNPISGHATLYWYQQILGQGPKLLIQFQNNGVVDDSQLPKDRFSAERLKGVDSTLKIQPAKLEDSAVYLCASSPGQHNGYTFGSGTRLTVV.

This clone has only a few counts. The rearrangement uses TRBV4-1 and TRBJ2-7, with TRBD2 matching over 12 bases. Germline CDR1 MGHRA, CDR2 YSYEKL. J was trimmed by 7 bases and V by 0 bases; bases with no gene match: 7. The CDR3 is 16 amino acids. The CDR3 reads CASSQELASGRGEQYF. Here the CDR3 DNA reads TGCGCCAGCAGCCAAGAGCTGGCTAGCGGGAGGGGGGAGCAGTACTTC.

The chain employs TRBV6-5 and TRBJ1-2; D ambiguous. The CDR3 contains 13 residues. CDR1 MNHEY and CDR2 SVGAGI come from the germline V gene. Deletions cut 7 bases from V and 6 bases from J, with 15 bases between. In DNA, the CDR3 is TGTGCCAGCACCCCATGGGAGGGTCATGGCTACACCTTC. Its protein product is CASTPWEGHGYTF.

This chain joins TRBV28 and TRBJ2-1; weak D call: TRBD1 (6 bases). The CDR3 is 15 amino acids. Germline V gene lookup returns CDR1 MDHEN and CDR2 SYDVKM. V was cut by 3 bases and J by 8 bases, with 17 bases left in between. CDR3 coding DNA: TGTGCCAGCAGTTTCACAGGGATCTCTGGCGATGAGCAGTTCTTC. This sequence encodes CASSFTGISGDEQFF.

V and J are TRBV9 and TRBJ2-7; D not certain. Trimming shortened V by 0 bases and J by 3 bases, and 13 bases separated the two germline ends. Germline V gives CDR1 SGDLS, CDR2 YYNGEE. The CDR3 contains 15 residues. The CDR3 bases are TGTGCCAGCAGCGTAGATCAGGTACCTGGCTACGAGCAGTACTTC. Translated: CASSVDQVPGYEQYF.

This sequence joins TRBV6-2 or TRBV6-3 and TRBJ1-5; D might be TRBD1 (5 bases). There are 13 residues in the CDR3. CDR1 is MNHEY, CDR2 SVGEGT, per germline. V was shortened by 4 bases and J by 4 bases, with 8 bases between the two germline ends. The CDR3 loop reads CASSFRGNQPQHF. DNA for the CDR3: TGTGCCAGCAGTTTTCGGGGGAATCAGCCCCAGCATTTT.

This rearrangement joins TRBV7-2 to TRBJ2-7; 12 nucleotides align to TRBD2. This CDR3 region has 15 residues. Trimming took 3 bases from V and 6 from J; bases not matched to a gene: 6. Germline loops: CDR1 SGHTA, CDR2 FQGNSA. CDR3 coding DNA: TGTGCCAGCAGCTTGTCTAGCGGGAGGGATGTCGAGCAGTACTTC. Protein: CASSLSSGRDVEQYF.

The rearrangement links TRBV6-2 or TRBV6-3 to TRBJ1-5; TRBD1 is a possible D gene (5 bases). Germline V gene sequence: CDR1 MNHEY, CDR2 SVGEGT. CDR3 length equals 14 residues. V dropped 5 bases and J dropped 4 bases, with 12 bases sitting between them. The CDR3 sequence: CASSIQRTNQPQHF. In DNA, the CDR3 is TGTGCCAGCAGTATACAGAGGACAAATCAGCCCCAGCATTTT.

This clone appeared once. CDR3 DNA: TGTGCCAGCAGCTCGGGACTAGCGGGCTCCTACAATGAGCAGTTCTTC. This encodes CASSSGLAGSYNEQFF. The chain has TRBV11-3 and TRBJ2-1, with 12 nucleotides matching TRBD2. The CDR3 has 16 amino acids. The germline gives CDR1 SGHNT, CDR2 YENEEA. After removal of 4 bases from V and 0 bases from J, the junction contained 1 base not matched to a gene. Variable domain in full (rest from reference TRBV11-3 and TRBJ2-1): EAGVVQSPRYKIIEKKQPVAFWCNPISGHNTLYWYLQNLGQGPELLIRYENEEAVDDSQLPKDRFSAERLKGVDSTLKIQPAELGDSAVYLCASSSGLAGSYNEQFFGPGTRLTVL.

The chain employs TRBV3-1 (or the pseudogene TRBV3-2) and TRBJ2-2, with D hard to call. Trimming removed 9 bases from V and 6 bases from J, with 8 bases in between. There are 11 residues in the CDR3. The V gene's germline CDR1 is LGHDT and CDR2 YNNKEL (reference sequence). CDR3 region: CASSRAGELFF. CDR3 bases: TGTGCCAGTAGCAGAGCCGGGGAGCTGTTTTTT.

This chain uses TRBV28 with TRBJ1-1; D unresolved. Per germline, CDR1 MDHEN and CDR2 SYDVKM. The V gene lost 10 bases and the J gene lost 4 bases, with 13 bases spanning the gap. The CDR3 totals 12 residues. CDR3 DNA sequence: TGTGCCACCTTTATTGGCAGCACTGAAGCTTTCTTT. This encodes CATFIGSTEAFF.

The CDR3 region is CASSIAVITEAFF. The CDR3 nucleotides read TGTGCCAGTAGTATAGCAGTAATCACTGAAGCTTTCTTT. The chain uses TRBV19 and TRBJ1-1; D uncertain. Germline CDR1 is LNHDA and CDR2 is SQIVND (reference sequence). This CDR3 has 13 amino acids. Trimming took 1 base from V and 4 from J, leaving 7 bases between them.

This chain links TRBV7-2 with TRBJ1-5; D is possibly TRBD1 (5 bases). Trimming took off 5 bases at V and 6 bases at J, with 11 bases between the two ends. CDR3 size: 13 residues. CDR1 is SGHTA and CDR2 is FQGNSA in the germline V gene. Here the CDR3 DNA reads TGTGCCAGCAGCGTCAGGGTTTCTCAGCCCCAGCATTTT. Amino acids: CASSVRVSQPQHF.

The rearrangement uses TRBV5-5 and TRBJ2-5; possible D gene TRBD2, 6 bases. The germline gives CDR1 SGHKS, CDR2 YYEKEE (reference sequence). Trimming shortened V by 5 bases and J by 1 base, and 9 bases separated the two germline ends. The CDR3 has 13 residues. DNA for the CDR3: TGTGCCAGCAGGTCGGGACTCCAAGAGACCCAGTACTTC. It yields the protein CASRSGLQETQYF.

The gene calls are TRBV6-2 or TRBV6-3 and TRBJ2-1; 15 bases line up with TRBD2. V lost 5 bases and J lost 3; bases outside the gene matches: 5. The CDR3 is 17 amino acids. CDR1 is MNHEY and CDR2 is SVGEGT in the germline V gene. The CDR3 DNA sequence: TGTGCCAGCAGTGACCGGACTAGCGGGAGGGGCTACAATGAGCAGTTCTTC. It yields the protein CASSDRTSGRGYNEQFF.

The rearrangement uses TRBV10-3 and TRBJ2-5, with 7 bases fitting TRBD1. J was trimmed by 5 bases and V by 3 bases; bases with no gene match: 3. This CDR3 comprises 13 residues. Germline V gene data show CDR1 as ENHRY and CDR2 as SYGVKD. The CDR3 sequence: CAISENRGETQYF. In nucleotides, the CDR3 is TGTGCCATCAGTGAAAACAGGGGTGAGACCCAGTACTTC.

The V gene is TRBV28, the J gene TRBJ1-1, with TRBD1 identical over 7 bases. Trimming removed 5 bases from V and 1 base from J; junction bases left unmatched: 7. The CDR3 is 15 residues long. Germline V gives CDR1 MDHEN, CDR2 SYDVKM. CDR3 bases: TGTGCCAGCAGTCAATTGTGGACAGGGAACACTGAAGCTTTCTTT. Translated: CASSQLWTGNTEAFF.